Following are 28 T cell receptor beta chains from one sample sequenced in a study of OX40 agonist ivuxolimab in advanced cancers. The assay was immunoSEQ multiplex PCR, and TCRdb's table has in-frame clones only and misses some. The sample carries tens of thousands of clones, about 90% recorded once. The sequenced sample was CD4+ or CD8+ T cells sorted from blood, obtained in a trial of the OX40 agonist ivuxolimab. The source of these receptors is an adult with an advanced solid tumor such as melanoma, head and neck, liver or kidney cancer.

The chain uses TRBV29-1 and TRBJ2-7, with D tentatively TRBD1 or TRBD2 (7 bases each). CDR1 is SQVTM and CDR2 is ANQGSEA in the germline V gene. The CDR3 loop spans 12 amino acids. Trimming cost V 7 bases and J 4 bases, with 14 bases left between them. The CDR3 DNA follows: TGCAGCGCAAGACAGGGAGGGTACGAGCAGTACTTC. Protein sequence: CSARQGGYEQYF.

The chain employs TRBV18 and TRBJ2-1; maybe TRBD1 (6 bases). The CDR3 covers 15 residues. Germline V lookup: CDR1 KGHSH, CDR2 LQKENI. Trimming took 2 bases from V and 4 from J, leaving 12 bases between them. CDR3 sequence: CASSPGGGGYNEQFF. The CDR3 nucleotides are TGTGCCAGCTCACCAGGGGGCGGAGGTTACAATGAGCAGTTCTTC.

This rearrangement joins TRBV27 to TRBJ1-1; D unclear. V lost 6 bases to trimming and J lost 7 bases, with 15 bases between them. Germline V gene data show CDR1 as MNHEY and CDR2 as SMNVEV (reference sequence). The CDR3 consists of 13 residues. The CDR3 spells CASSRTTSGEAFF. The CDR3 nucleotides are TGTGCCAGCAGCCGAACTACTTCGGGTGAAGCTTTCTTT.

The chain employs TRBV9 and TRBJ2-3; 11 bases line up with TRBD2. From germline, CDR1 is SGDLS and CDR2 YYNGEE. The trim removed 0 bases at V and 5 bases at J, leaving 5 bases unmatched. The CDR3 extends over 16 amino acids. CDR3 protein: CASSVGSSGGQDTQYF. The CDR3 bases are TGTGCCAGCAGCGTAGGTTCTAGCGGGGGGCAAGATACGCAGTATTTT.

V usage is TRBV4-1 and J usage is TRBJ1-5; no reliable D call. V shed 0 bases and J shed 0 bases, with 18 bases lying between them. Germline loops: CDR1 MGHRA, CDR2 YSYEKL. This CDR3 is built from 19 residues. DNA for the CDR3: TGCGCCAGCAGCCAAGATTGGTGGGGAGGAAGCCATAGCAATCAGCCCCAGCATTTT. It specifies CASSQDWWGGSHSNQPQHF.

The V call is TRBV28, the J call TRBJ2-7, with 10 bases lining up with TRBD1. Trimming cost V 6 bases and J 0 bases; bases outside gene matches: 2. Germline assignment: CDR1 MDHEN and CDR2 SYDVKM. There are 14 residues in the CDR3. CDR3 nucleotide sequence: TGTGCCAGCAGGGGACAGGGGCTCTCCTACGAGCAGTACTTC. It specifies CASRGQGLSYEQYF.

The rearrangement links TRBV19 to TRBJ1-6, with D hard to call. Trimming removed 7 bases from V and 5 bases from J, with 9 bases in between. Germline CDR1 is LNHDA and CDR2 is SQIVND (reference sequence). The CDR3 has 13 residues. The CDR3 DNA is TGTGCCAGTAATGGGCTGAATAATTCACCCCTCCACTTT. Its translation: CASNGLNNSPLHF.

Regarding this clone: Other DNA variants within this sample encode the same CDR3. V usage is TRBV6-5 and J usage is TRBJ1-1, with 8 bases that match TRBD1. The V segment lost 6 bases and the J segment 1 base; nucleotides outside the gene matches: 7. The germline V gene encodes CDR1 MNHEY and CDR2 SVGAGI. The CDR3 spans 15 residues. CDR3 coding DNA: TGTGCCAGCAGCCCGCAGGGGGCGGGGAACACTGAAGCTTTCTTT. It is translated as CASSPQGAGNTEAFF.

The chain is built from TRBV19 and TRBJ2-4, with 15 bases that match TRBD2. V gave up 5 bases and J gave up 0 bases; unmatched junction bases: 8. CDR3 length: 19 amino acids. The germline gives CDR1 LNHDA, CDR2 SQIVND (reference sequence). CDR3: CASSSGLAGGTLAKNIQYF. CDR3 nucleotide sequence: TGTGCCAGTAGTTCGGGACTAGCGGGGGGTACCTTAGCCAAAAACATTCAGTACTTC. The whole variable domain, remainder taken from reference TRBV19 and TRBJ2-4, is DGGITQSPKYLFRKEGQNVTLSCEQNLNHDAMYWYRQDPGQGLRLIYYSQIVNDFQKGDIAEGYSVSREKKESFPLTVTSAQKNPTAFYLCASSSGLAGGTLAKNIQYFGAGTRLSVL.

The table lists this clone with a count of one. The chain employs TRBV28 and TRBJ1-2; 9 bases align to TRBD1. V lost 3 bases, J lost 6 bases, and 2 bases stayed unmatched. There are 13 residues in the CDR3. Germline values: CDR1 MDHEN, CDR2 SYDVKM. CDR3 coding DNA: TGTGCCAGCAGTTTGGGACAGGGTCATGGCTACACCTTC. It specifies CASSLGQGHGYTF.

The CDR3 DNA reads TGTGCCAGCAGTATCGTAGGTAACGAGCAGTACTTC. It is translated as CASSIVGNEQYF. This chain connects TRBV6-1 to TRBJ2-7; D gene ambiguous. The CDR3 length is 12 residues. The V end lost 5 bases, the J end lost 5 bases, and 10 bases lay between the germline ends. Germline CDR1 reads MNHNS; CDR2 reads SASEGT.

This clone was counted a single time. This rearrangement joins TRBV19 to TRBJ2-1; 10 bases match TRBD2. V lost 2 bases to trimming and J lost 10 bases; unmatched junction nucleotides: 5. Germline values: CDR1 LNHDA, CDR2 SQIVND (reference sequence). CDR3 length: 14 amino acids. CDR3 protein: CASSIQRGGTEQFF. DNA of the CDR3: TGTGCCAGTAGTATACAGCGGGGGGGAACAGAGCAGTTCTTC.

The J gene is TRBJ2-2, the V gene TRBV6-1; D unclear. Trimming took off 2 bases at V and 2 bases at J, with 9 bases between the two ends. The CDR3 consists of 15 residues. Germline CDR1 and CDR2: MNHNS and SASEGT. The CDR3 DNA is TGTGCCAGCAGTGAATTTTCGGGCAACACCGGGGAGCTGTTTTTT. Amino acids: CASSEFSGNTGELFF.

The DNA of the CDR3 is TGCGCCAGCAGCGCGGACAGTAATTCACCCCTCCACTTT. Translated: CASSADSNSPLHF. The chain uses TRBV5-1 and TRBJ1-6, with D maybe TRBD1 (6 bases). V gave up 4 bases and J gave up 6 bases, with 8 bases separating them. Looked up from germline, CDR1 is SGHRS and CDR2 is YFSETQ. The CDR3 consists of 13 residues.

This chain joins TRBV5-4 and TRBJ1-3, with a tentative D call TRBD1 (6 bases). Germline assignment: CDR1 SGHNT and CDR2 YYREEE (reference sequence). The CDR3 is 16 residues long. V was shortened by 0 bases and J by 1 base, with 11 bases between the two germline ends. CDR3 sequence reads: CASSLASGASGNTIYF. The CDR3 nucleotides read TGTGCCAGCAGCTTGGCCTCGGGGGCGTCTGGAAACACCATATATTTT.

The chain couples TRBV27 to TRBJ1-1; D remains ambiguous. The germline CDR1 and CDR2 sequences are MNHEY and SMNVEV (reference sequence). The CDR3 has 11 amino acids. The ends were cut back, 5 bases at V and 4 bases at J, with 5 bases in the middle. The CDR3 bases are TGTGCCAGCAGTCTGGGCACTGAAGCTTTCTTT. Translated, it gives CASSLGTEAFF.

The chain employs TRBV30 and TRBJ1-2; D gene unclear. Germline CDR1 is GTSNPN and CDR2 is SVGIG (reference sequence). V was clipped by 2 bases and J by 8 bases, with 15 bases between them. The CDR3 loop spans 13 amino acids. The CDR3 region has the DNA TGTGCCTGGAGTCTGGACGGTATTCGGGGCTACACCTTC. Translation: CAWSLDGIRGYTF. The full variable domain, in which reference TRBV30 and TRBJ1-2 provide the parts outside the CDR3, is SQTIHQWPATLVQPVGSPLSLECTVEGTSNPNLYWYRQAAGRGLQLLFYSVGIGQISSEVPQNLSASRPQDRQFILSSKKLLLSDSGFYLCAWSLDGIRGYTFGSGTRLTVV.

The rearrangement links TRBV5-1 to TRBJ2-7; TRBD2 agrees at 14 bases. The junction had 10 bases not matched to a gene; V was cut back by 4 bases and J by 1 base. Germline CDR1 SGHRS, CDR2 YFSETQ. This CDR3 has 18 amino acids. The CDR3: CASSTGLAGEGSSYEQYF. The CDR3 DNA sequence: TGCGCCAGCAGCACGGGACTAGCGGGAGAAGGTTCGTCCTACGAGCAGTACTTC.

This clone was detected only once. CDR3 residues: CASSKAAPYEQYF. CDR3 bases: TGTGCCAGTAGTAAAGCGGCGCCCTACGAGCAGTACTTC. The J gene is TRBJ2-7, the V gene TRBV19; D is perhaps TRBD2 (5 bases). V was shortened by 4 bases and J by 2 bases, with 9 bases between the two germline ends. The CDR3 is 13 amino acids. CDR1 LNHDA and CDR2 SQIVND come from the germline V gene (reference sequence). Using reference TRBV19 and TRBJ2-7 for the parts outside the CDR3, the full variable domain is DGGITQSPKYLFRKEGQNVTLSCEQNLNHDAMYWYRQDPGQGLRLIYYSQIVNDFQKGDIAEGYSVSREKKESFPLTVTSAQKNPTAFYLCASSKAAPYEQYFGPGTRLTVT.

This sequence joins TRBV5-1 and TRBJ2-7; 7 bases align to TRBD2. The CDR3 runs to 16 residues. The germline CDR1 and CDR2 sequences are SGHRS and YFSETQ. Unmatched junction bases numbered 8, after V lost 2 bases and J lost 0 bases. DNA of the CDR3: TGCGCCAGCAGCTTAGTGGACGGGAGGTTCTCCTACGAGCAGTACTTC. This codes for CASSLVDGRFSYEQYF.

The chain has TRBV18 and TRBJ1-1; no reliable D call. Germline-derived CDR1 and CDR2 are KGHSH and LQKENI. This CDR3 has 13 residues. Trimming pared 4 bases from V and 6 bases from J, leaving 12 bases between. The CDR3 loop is CASSRPQPPEAFF. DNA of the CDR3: TGTGCCAGCTCACGGCCCCAGCCCCCTGAAGCTTTCTTT.

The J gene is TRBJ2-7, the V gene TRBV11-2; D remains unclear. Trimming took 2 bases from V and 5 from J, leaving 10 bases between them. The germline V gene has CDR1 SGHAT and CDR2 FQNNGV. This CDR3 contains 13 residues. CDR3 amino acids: CASSLSVQDEQYF. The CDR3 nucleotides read TGTGCCAGCAGCTTATCCGTGCAGGACGAGCAGTACTTC.

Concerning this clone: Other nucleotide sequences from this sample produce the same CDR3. CDR3 bases: TGTGCCAGCAGCTTAGTCACAGGGGAAAATCAGCCCCAGCATTTT. Translation gives CASSLVTGENQPQHF. This chain links TRBV11-2 with TRBJ1-5; TRBD1 matches 7 bases. This CDR3 comprises 15 residues. Germline V CDR1 and CDR2: SGHAT, FQNNGV. V was pared by 1 base and J by 4 bases, with 4 bases of the junction left unmatched. The whole variable domain, filled in from reference TRBV11-2 and TRBJ1-5, reads EAGVAQSPRYKIIEKRQSVAFWCNPISGHATLYWYQQILGQGPKLLIQFQNNGVVDDSQLPKDRFSAERLKGVDSTLKIQPAKLEDSAVYLCASSLVTGENQPQHFGDGTRLSIL.

The CDR3: CASSAVSYGYTF. The CDR3 DNA reads TGTGCCAGCAGTGCAGTAAGCTATGGCTACACCTTC. The chain carries TRBV2 and TRBJ1-2; no clear D. CDR1 is SNHLY, CDR2 FYNNEI, per germline. CDR3 length: 12 residues. V was shortened by 4 bases and J by 4 bases, with 7 bases between the two germline ends.

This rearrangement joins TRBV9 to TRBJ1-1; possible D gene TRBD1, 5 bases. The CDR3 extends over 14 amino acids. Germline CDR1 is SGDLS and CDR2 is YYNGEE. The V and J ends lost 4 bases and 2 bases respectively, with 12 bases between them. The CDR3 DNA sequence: TGTGCCAGCAGCTCACGGGGGGGTAACACTGAAGCTTTCTTT. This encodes CASSSRGGNTEAFF.

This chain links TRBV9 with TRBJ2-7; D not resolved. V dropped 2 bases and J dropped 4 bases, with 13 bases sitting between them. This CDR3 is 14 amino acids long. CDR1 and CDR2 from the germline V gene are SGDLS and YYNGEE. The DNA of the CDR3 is TGTGCCAGCAGCGTCTCGGACGGACGGTACGAGCAGTACTTC. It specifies CASSVSDGRYEQYF. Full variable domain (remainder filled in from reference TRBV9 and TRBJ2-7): DSGVTQTPKHLITATGQRVTLRCSPRSGDLSVYWYQQSLDQGLQFLIQYYNGEERAKGNILERFSAQQFPDLHSELNLSSLELGDSALYFCASSVSDGRYEQYFGPGTRLTVT.

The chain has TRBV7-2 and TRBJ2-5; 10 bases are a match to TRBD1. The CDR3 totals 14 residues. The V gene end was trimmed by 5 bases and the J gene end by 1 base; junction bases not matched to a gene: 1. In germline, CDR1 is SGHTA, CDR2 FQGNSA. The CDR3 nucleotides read TGTGCCAGCAGCCGGGACAGGGGCCAAGAGACCCAGTACTTC. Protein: CASSRDRGQETQYF.

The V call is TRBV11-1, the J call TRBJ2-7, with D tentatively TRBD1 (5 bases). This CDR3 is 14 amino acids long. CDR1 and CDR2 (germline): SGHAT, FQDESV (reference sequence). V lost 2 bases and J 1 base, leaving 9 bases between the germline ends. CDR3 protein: CASSLNYRSYEQYF. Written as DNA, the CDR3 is TGTGCCAGCAGCTTAAACTACAGGTCCTACGAGCAGTACTTC.